These 16 T cell receptor beta chains share one sample of origin, sequenced in a study of control samples from healthy donors and cancer patients. Generated by immunoSEQ multiplex PCR, the TCRdb table keeps only in-frame clones and is missing some. In the table there are roughly 40,000 clones, roughly 92% of which are singletons. Sequencing input: blood. These receptors were taken from a woman in her 50s in good health.

The chain uses TRBV18 and TRBJ1-1, with 7 bases identical to TRBD1. Germline lookup yields CDR1 KGHSH and CDR2 LQKENI. V dropped 5 bases and J dropped 2; count of bases not matched to a gene: 8. CDR3 length: 15 amino acids. CDR3 in amino acids: CASSTRGQQNTEAFF. The CDR3 DNA follows: TGTGCCAGCTCAACCCGGGGACAGCAAAACACTGAAGCTTTCTTT.

This chain connects TRBV7-8 to TRBJ2-1, with D possibly being TRBD1 (5 bases). The germline gives CDR1 SGHVS, CDR2 FQNEAQ. This CDR3 has 15 residues. V lost 5 bases to trimming and J lost 6 bases, with 17 bases between them. The CDR3 sequence is CASSHYRSERNEQFF. CDR3 coding DNA: TGTGCCAGCAGCCATTACAGGTCCGAGCGCAATGAGCAGTTCTTC.

V gene TRBV7-2 combines with J gene TRBJ2-2; 7 positions agree with TRBD1. The CDR3 loop spans 12 amino acids. The germline gives CDR1 SGHTA, CDR2 FQGNSA. J lost 13 bases, V lost 3 bases, and 5 bases had no gene match. CDR3: CASSFTGVVLFF. CDR3 DNA: TGTGCCAGCAGCTTTACAGGGGTAGTGCTGTTTTTT.

There are a few counts of this clone. CDR3 amino acids: CASSQVDMGFTDTQYF. CDR3 DNA sequence: TGCGCCAGCAGCCAGGTCGACATGGGGTTCACAGATACGCAGTATTTT. V is TRBV4-1 and J is TRBJ2-3, with D unclear. This CDR3 comprises 16 residues. V lost 3 bases and J lost 2, with 15 bases in between. Germline V gives CDR1 MGHRA, CDR2 YSYEKL.

This chain connects TRBV7-2 to TRBJ2-5; 7 bases align to TRBD2. Germline lookup yields CDR1 SGHTA and CDR2 FQGNSA. This CDR3 region has 19 residues. Germline trimming cut 5 bases from V and 4 bases from J; bases unmatched to any gene: 22. The DNA for the CDR3 is TGTGCCAGCAGCCCTTCAATTCCGGGACTATCTGTATTGGGAGAGACCCAGTACTTC. Translation gives CASSPSIPGLSVLGETQYF.

This clone showed up just once. This rearrangement joins TRBV2 to TRBJ1-1; 8 bases map to TRBD1. V was clipped by 4 bases and J by 4 bases; unmatched bases: 8. The CDR3 consists of 15 residues. Germline CDR1 reads SNHLY; CDR2 reads FYNNEI. The CDR3 DNA reads as TGTGCCAGCAGTGCCGAGACAGGGGAGGCCACTGAAGCTTTCTTT. The encoded protein is CASSAETGEATEAFF.

The chain is built from TRBV7-2 and TRBJ2-1; unclear D gene. The CDR3 contains 12 residues. V was shortened by 4 bases and J by 4 bases, with 5 bases between the two germline ends. Germline CDR1 reads SGHTA; CDR2 reads FQGNSA. The CDR3 DNA follows: TGTGCCAGCAGCTCGAAATACAATGAGCAGTTCTTC. As protein: CASSSKYNEQFF.

The chain carries TRBV9 and TRBJ2-2; maybe TRBD1 (5 bases). Trimming removed 3 bases from V and 5 bases from J, with 20 bases in between. Germline V lookup: CDR1 SGDLS, CDR2 YYNGEE. The CDR3 covers 17 residues. The CDR3 region is CASSDARALHGTGELFF. The CDR3 bases are TGTGCCAGCAGCGACGCCAGGGCCCTCCATGGAACCGGGGAGCTGTTTTTT.

V is TRBV5-6 and J is TRBJ1-2; TRBD1 might be the D (5 bases). The germline CDR1 and CDR2 sequences are SGHDT and YYEEEE. V was clipped by 3 bases and J by 4 bases, with 16 bases between them. The length of the CDR3 is 15 residues. The CDR3 spells CASSWGPPGAYGYTF. The DNA for the CDR3 is TGTGCCAGCAGCTGGGGCCCACCCGGCGCCTATGGCTACACCTTC.

This chain joins TRBV11-2 and TRBJ1-2; the D is unclear. Trimming took 4 bases from V and 3 from J, leaving 15 bases between them. Germline assignment: CDR1 SGHAT and CDR2 FQNNGV. This CDR3 is 15 amino acids long. This chain's CDR3 is CASSSGVALDYGYTF. The DNA for the CDR3 is TGTGCCAGCAGCTCCGGGGTTGCACTCGACTATGGCTACACCTTC. The whole variable domain, remainder taken from reference TRBV11-2 and TRBJ1-2, is EAGVAQSPRYKIIEKRQSVAFWCNPISGHATLYWYQQILGQGPKLLIQFQNNGVVDDSQLPKDRFSAERLKGVDSTLKIQPAKLEDSAVYLCASSSGVALDYGYTFGSGTRLTVV.

The chain couples TRBV29-1 to TRBJ1-2, with D tentatively TRBD1 (5 bases). The CDR3 covers 10 residues. V lost 4 bases and J 6 bases, leaving 6 bases between the germline ends. Germline loops: CDR1 SQVTM, CDR2 ANQGSEA. The CDR3 region is CSVVGDGYTF. CDR3 DNA sequence: TGCAGCGTTGTGGGGGATGGCTACACCTTC.

The chain combines TRBV6-2 or TRBV6-3 with TRBJ1-5; tentatively, D is TRBD1 (5 bases). There are 17 residues in the CDR3. V lost 2 bases and J 5 bases, leaving 19 bases between the germline ends. The V gene's germline CDR1 is MNHEY and CDR2 SVGEGT. In DNA form, the CDR3 reads TGTGCCAGCAGTTACGGTCGAAGAGGGGCCAGGGATCAGCCCCAGCATTTT. Translating it yields CASSYGRRGARDQPQHF.

The J gene is TRBJ1-1, the V gene TRBV7-2, with a possible D match to TRBD1 (6 bases). The length of the CDR3 is 15 residues. Per germline, CDR1 SGHTA and CDR2 FQGNSA. V was shortened by 1 base and J by 0 bases, with 9 bases between the two germline ends. CDR3 bases: TGTGCCAGCAGCTTAGGGTGGGGGCTGAACACTGAAGCTTTCTTT. It codes for CASSLGWGLNTEAFF.

This sequence joins TRBV21-1 and TRBJ1-1. TRBV21-1 is noted as a pseudogene. The CDR3 runs to 13 residues. The CDR3 loop reads CASSKRENTEAFF. CDR3 nucleotides: TGTGCCAGCAGCAAAAGGGAGAACACTGAAGCTTTCTTT.

V usage is TRBV12-3 or TRBV12-4 and J usage is TRBJ1-1; TRBD1 agrees at 8 bases. V lost 6 bases to trimming and J lost 1 base; unmatched junction nucleotides: 1. The CDR3 loop spans 13 amino acids. The CDR3 spells CASRGTGNTEAFF. The CDR3 bases are TGTGCCAGCAGGGGGACAGGGAACACTGAAGCTTTCTTT.

The CDR3 loop is CASSSRDNYNSPLHF. The CDR3 bases are TGTGCCAGCAGCTCCCGGGACAACTATAATTCACCCCTCCACTTT. The V call is TRBV7-8, the J call TRBJ1-6; possible D gene TRBD1, 6 bases. This CDR3 has 15 residues. V was shortened by 4 bases and J by 3 bases, with 10 bases between the two germline ends. Germline lookup yields CDR1 SGHVS and CDR2 FQNEAQ. The full variable domain, with the rest looked up from reference TRBV7-8 and TRBJ1-6, is GAGVSQSPRYKVAKRGQDVALRCDPISGHVSLFWYQQALGQGPEFLTYFQNEAQLDKSGLPSDRFFAERPEGSVSTLKIQRTQQEDSAVYLCASSSRDNYNSPLHFGNGTRLTVT.